This TCR beta chain appears in the sequencing data of a study of regulatory T cells in long-lasting Graves disease. Points on this clonotype: Its specificity is not known.

Whole-study findings and limits: Possibly, too few samples lowered accuracy.

CDR3-region Arm-PCR and iRepertoire HTBI primers produced the TCR beta libraries. Each CDR3 protein is one row after TCRdb ran MiXCR on the multiplex PCR reads. The sample lists some 440,000 distinct CDR3 sequences, more than 20% seen once, with less than 9% in the top ten. Time point indicated: persistent/refractory GD, antithyroid drugs over 5 years with positive TRAb. PBMCs were the source of the RNA used for TCR sequencing. The V and J ends lost 5 bases and 5 bases, in that order; junction bases with no gene match: 6. CDR1 and CDR2 (germline): MNHEY, SMNVEV (reference sequence). CDR3 length: 13 amino acids.

This chain joins TRBV27 and TRBJ2-7; 7 nucleotides match TRBD1. The sequence derives from a female donor with Graves disease. The source material was peripheral blood mononuclear cells (PBMCs), sampled when the disease was refractory, from a patient treated with antithyroid drugs. The CDR3 reads CASSTNRGNEQYF. The CDR3 DNA reads TGTGCCAGCAGTACCAACAGGGGAAACGAGCAGTACTTC.